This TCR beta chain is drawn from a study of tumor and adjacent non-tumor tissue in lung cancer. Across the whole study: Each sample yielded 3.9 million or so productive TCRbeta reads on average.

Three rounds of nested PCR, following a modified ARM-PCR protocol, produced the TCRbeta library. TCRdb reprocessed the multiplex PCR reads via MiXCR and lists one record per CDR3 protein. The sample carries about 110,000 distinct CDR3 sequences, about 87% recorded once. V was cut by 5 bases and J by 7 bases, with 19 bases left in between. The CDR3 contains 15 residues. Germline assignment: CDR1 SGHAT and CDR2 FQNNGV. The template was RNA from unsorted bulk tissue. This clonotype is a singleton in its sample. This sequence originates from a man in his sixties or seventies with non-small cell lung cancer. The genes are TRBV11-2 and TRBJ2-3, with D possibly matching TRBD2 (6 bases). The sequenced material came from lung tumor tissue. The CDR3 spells CASSSLAGLTNTQYF. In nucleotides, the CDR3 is TGTGCCAGCAGCAGCCTCGCGGGACTGACAAATACGCAGTATTTT.